The next 24 T cell receptor beta chains were all read from a single sample in a study of somatic mutations in cytotoxic T cells in rheumatoid arthritis. The assay was immunoSEQ multiplex PCR, and TCRdb's table has in-frame clones only and misses some. Of roughly 10,000 clones in the sample, around four fifths are singletons; the top ten hold 20% to 25%. Sequenced material: CD8+ T cells sorted from blood. These receptors were taken from a man between 50 and 59 years old in good health.

The chain carries TRBV5-1 and TRBJ2-5, with 7 bases aligning to TRBD1. The DNA end is more similar to TRBJ2-7, so the J call may be wrong. There are 14 residues in the CDR3. CDR1 SGHRS and CDR2 YFSETQ come from the germline V gene. CDR3 residues: CASSFDRVGDEQYF. In DNA form, the CDR3 reads TGCGCCAGCAGCTTCGACAGGGTGGGGGACGAGCAGTACTTC.

The V gene is TRBV10-3, the J gene TRBJ2-2, with 10 bases identical to TRBD1. CDR3 length: 14 amino acids. CDR1 ENHRY and CDR2 SYGVKD come from the germline V gene. Germline trimming cut 7 bases from V and 6 bases from J; bases unmatched to any gene: 5. CDR3 in amino acids: CAITDRGLAGELFF. CDR3 sequence (DNA): TGTGCCATCACAGACAGGGGGCTGGCCGGGGAGCTGTTTTTT.

In its sample, this clone ranks as medium-sized. This rearrangement joins TRBV7-9 to TRBJ2-7, with a weak D call TRBD2 (6 bases). Per the germline V gene, CDR1 is SEHNR and CDR2 is FQNEAQ (reference sequence). The CDR3 runs 13 residues. The germline V and J ends were trimmed by 5 bases and 6 bases, with 14 bases remaining between them. In DNA, the CDR3 is TGTGCCAGCAGCGCCCCAGGGCGGGGCGAGCAGTACTTC. Its translation: CASSAPGRGEQYF.

A single count supports this clone. The CDR3 reads CASSQESADYTEAFF. The CDR3 nucleotides read TGCGCCAGCAGCCAAGAATCGGCAGACTACACTGAAGCTTTCTTT. This chain connects TRBV4-1 to TRBJ1-1; D uncertain. The germline gives CDR1 MGHRA, CDR2 YSYEKL. The CDR3 is 15 residues long. The V gene lost 0 bases and the J gene lost 3 bases, with 11 bases spanning the gap.

The chain joins TRBV5-1 to TRBJ2-5; maybe TRBD2 (6 bases). From germline, CDR1 is SGHRS and CDR2 YFSETQ. Trimming cost V 3 bases and J 5 bases, with 20 bases left between them. The CDR3 extends over 16 amino acids. For the CDR3, the DNA is TGCGCCAGCAGCTCCCTAGCGTCCCAGGCCATTGAGACCCAGTACTTC. Protein: CASSSLASQAIETQYF.

The chain combines TRBV28 with TRBJ1-4, with 8 bases identical to TRBD1. The V segment lost 8 bases and the J segment 3 bases; nucleotides outside the gene matches: 8. From germline, CDR1 is MDHEN and CDR2 SYDVKM. The CDR3 totals 15 residues. The CDR3 DNA reads as TGTGCCAGCCGCAGGGGGCGTGGTGCTAATGAAAAACTGTTTTTT. It yields the protein CASRRGRGANEKLFF.

The chain is built from TRBV28 and TRBJ2-7, with D perhaps TRBD2 (7 bases). The germline gives CDR1 MDHEN, CDR2 SYDVKM. CDR3 length equals 12 residues. Trimming pared 2 bases from V and 6 bases from J, leaving 8 bases between. The CDR3 loop reads CASSLRGGEQYF. In DNA, the CDR3 is TGTGCCAGCAGTTTAAGGGGGGGCGAGCAGTACTTC.

The V call is TRBV7-8, the J call TRBJ2-3; 7 nucleotides line up with TRBD1. Germline-derived CDR1 and CDR2 are SGHVS and FQNEAQ. Trimming cost V 5 bases and J 1 base; bases outside gene matches: 9. This CDR3 is built from 16 residues. CDR3 coding DNA: TGTGCCAGCAGCGAACAGACAGGGTACGGCACAGATACGCAGTATTTT. As protein: CASSEQTGYGTDTQYF.

A few counts support this clone. V is TRBV4-3 and J is TRBJ2-2, with D possibly TRBD2 on 6 matching bases. The CDR3 is 15 amino acids. Germline lookup yields CDR1 LGHNA and CDR2 YSLEER. Trimming left V 1 base short and J 3 bases short, with 9 bases between. The CDR3 nucleotides read TGCGCCAGCAGCCAAGGCGGGACCTACACCGGGGAGCTGTTTTTT. The encoded protein is CASSQGGTYTGELFF.

With respect to this clone: One base separates it from a far larger clone, so it is likely a read error. Other DNA sequences of this sample code for an identical CDR3. The chain carries TRBV7-9 and TRBJ2-7, with 11 positions matching TRBD1. Germline V gene lookup returns CDR1 SEHNR and CDR2 FQNEAQ (reference sequence). CDR3 length: 15 residues. V was clipped by 5 bases and J by 3 bases; unmatched bases: 6. CDR3 in amino acids: CASSPGQGEGYEQYF. For the CDR3, the DNA is TGTGCCAGCAGCCCGGGACAGGGGGAAGGCTACGAGCAGTACTTC.

This clone is labeled as medium-sized (0.01 to 0.1%). The rearrangement joins TRBV7-2 to TRBJ1-6, with a tentative D call TRBD1 (5 bases). Deletions cut 0 bases from V and 11 bases from J, with 17 bases between. The CDR3 sequence is 16 residues long. Germline V gene data show CDR1 as SGHTA and CDR2 as FQGNSA. This CDR3 is CASSLARTYRLAPLHF. CDR3 nucleotide sequence: TGTGCCAGCAGCTTAGCGCGGACATACCGTTTGGCACCCCTCCACTTT.

This clone was detected once. CDR3 residues: CASSQVRDRAYEQYF. CDR3 bases: TGTGCCAGCAGCCAAGTGAGGGACAGGGCCTACGAGCAGTACTTC. V is TRBV4-2 and J is TRBJ2-7; 9 bases match TRBD1. Germline V gene lookup returns CDR1 LGHNA and CDR2 YNFKEQ. The V gene end was trimmed by 1 base and the J gene end by 2 bases; junction bases not matched to a gene: 3. This CDR3 is 15 amino acids long.

The chain carries TRBV5-6 and TRBJ2-5, with a weak D call TRBD2 (6 bases). The V and J ends lost 0 bases and 9 bases respectively, with 9 bases between them. Germline V lookup: CDR1 SGHDT, CDR2 YYEEEE. The CDR3 is made up of 12 amino acids. CDR3 coding DNA: TGTGCCAGCAGCTTGGGGGGGGAACCCCAGTACTTC. This translates into CASSLGGEPQYF.

The V gene is TRBV5-6, the J gene TRBJ1-6; 8 bases agree with TRBD1. Germline trimming cut 4 bases from V and 9 bases from J; bases unmatched to any gene: 9. The V gene's germline CDR1 is SGHDT and CDR2 YYEEEE. The CDR3 is 15 residues long. The DNA of the CDR3 is TGTGCCAGCAGCCGTTGGACAGGGTTGCTTTCACCCCTCCACTTT. Protein product: CASSRWTGLLSPLHF.

The chain couples TRBV25-1 to TRBJ1-2; D gene uncertain. The CDR3 length is 13 residues. Germline V gives CDR1 MGHDK, CDR2 SYGVNS. The ends were cut back, 2 bases at V and 2 bases at J, with 6 bases in the middle. DNA of the CDR3: TGTGCCAGCAGTGAACGGTACAACTATGGCTACACCTTC. Amino acid sequence: CASSERYNYGYTF.

The chain employs TRBV27 and TRBJ2-2; D is unclear. V was trimmed by 5 bases and J by 0 bases, leaving 4 bases between them. Germline values: CDR1 MNHEY, CDR2 SMNVEV (reference sequence). The length of the CDR3 is 13 residues. The CDR3 spells CASSPTNTGELFF. CDR3 sequence (DNA): TGTGCCAGCAGTCCAACGAACACCGGGGAGCTGTTTTTT.

About this clone: In the same sample, other DNA sequences code for this CDR3. The chain uses TRBV19 and TRBJ2-1, with D unclear. The CDR3 consists of 13 residues. V dropped 9 bases and J dropped 8 bases, with 17 bases sitting between them. Germline CDR1 and CDR2: LNHDA and SQIVND (reference sequence). In nucleotides, the CDR3 is TGTGCCAGCACTCAGGCCTCTTATCATGAGCAGTTCTTC. Residues: CASTQASYHEQFF.

The chain carries TRBV12-1 and TRBJ2-7; TRBD2 is the table's D call and was not checked against the DNA. TRBV12-1 is classified as a pseudogene. CDR3 length: 16 amino acids. CDR3 bases: TGTGCCAGCAGCTTCGACCTAGCGGCCCCTTCGTACGAGCAGTACTTC. This codes for CASSFDLAAPSYEQYF.

This chain links TRBV5-1 with TRBJ1-5; D gene ambiguous. This CDR3 is 14 amino acids long. CDR1 is SGHRS and CDR2 is YFSETQ in the germline V gene. Deletions cut 4 bases from V and 2 bases from J, with 10 bases between. The CDR3 region is CASSKGGGNQPQHF. CDR3 nucleotides: TGCGCCAGCAGCAAAGGAGGCGGCAATCAGCCCCAGCATTTT.

This chain links TRBV9 with TRBJ2-1; perhaps TRBD1 as D (6 bases). This CDR3 is 12 amino acids long. Germline V gene data show CDR1 as SGDLS and CDR2 as YYNGEE. Trimming left V 2 bases short and J 9 bases short, with 9 bases between. As DNA, the CDR3 is TGTGCCAGCAGCGTGGACAGCCTTGAGCAGTTCTTC. Residues: CASSVDSLEQFF.

The V call is TRBV4-3, the J call TRBJ2-7, with 9 bases that match TRBD2. With 0 bases clipped from V and 4 bases from J, the junction kept 7 bases outside the gene matches. CDR1 LGHNA and CDR2 YSLEER come from the germline V gene. The CDR3 spans 16 residues. The CDR3 here is CASSQDWLAGVYEQYF. The CDR3 bases are TGCGCCAGCAGCCAAGATTGGTTAGCGGGAGTTTACGAGCAGTACTTC.

CDR3 DNA sequence: TGTGCCAGCAGTGGGCAGCGTGGCAATGAGCAGTTCTTC. Translated, it gives CASSGQRGNEQFF. This chain connects TRBV25-1 to TRBJ2-1; no clear D. V gave up 4 bases and J gave up 6 bases, with 10 bases separating them. CDR1 MGHDK and CDR2 SYGVNS come from the germline V gene. This CDR3 is 13 amino acids long.

The V gene is TRBV25-1, the J gene TRBJ2-5; D is ambiguous. The CDR3 runs 14 residues. CDR1 MGHDK and CDR2 SYGVNS come from the germline V gene. Deletions cut 1 base from V and 3 bases from J, with 9 bases between. CDR3 nucleotides: TGTGCCAGCAGTGAATCGGAGAAAGAAGAGACCCAGTACTTC. Its protein product is CASSESEKEETQYF.

The V call is TRBV15, the J call TRBJ2-5, with TRBD1 matching 7 bases. Unmatched junction bases numbered 6, after V lost 6 bases and J lost 2 bases. Germline V gives CDR1 LNHNV, CDR2 YYDKDF (reference sequence). This CDR3 comprises 14 residues. The CDR3 DNA sequence: TGTGCCACCAGTGGGACAGTTGGACAAGAGACCCAGTACTTC. It specifies CATSGTVGQETQYF. Based on the CDR3 plus reference TRBV15 and TRBJ2-5, the full variable domain is DAMVIQNPRYQVTQFGKPVTLSCSQTLNHNVMYWYQQKSSQAPKLLFHYYDKDFNNEADTPDNFQSRRPNTSFCFLDIRSPGLGDTAMYLCATSGTVGQETQYFGPGTRLLVL.